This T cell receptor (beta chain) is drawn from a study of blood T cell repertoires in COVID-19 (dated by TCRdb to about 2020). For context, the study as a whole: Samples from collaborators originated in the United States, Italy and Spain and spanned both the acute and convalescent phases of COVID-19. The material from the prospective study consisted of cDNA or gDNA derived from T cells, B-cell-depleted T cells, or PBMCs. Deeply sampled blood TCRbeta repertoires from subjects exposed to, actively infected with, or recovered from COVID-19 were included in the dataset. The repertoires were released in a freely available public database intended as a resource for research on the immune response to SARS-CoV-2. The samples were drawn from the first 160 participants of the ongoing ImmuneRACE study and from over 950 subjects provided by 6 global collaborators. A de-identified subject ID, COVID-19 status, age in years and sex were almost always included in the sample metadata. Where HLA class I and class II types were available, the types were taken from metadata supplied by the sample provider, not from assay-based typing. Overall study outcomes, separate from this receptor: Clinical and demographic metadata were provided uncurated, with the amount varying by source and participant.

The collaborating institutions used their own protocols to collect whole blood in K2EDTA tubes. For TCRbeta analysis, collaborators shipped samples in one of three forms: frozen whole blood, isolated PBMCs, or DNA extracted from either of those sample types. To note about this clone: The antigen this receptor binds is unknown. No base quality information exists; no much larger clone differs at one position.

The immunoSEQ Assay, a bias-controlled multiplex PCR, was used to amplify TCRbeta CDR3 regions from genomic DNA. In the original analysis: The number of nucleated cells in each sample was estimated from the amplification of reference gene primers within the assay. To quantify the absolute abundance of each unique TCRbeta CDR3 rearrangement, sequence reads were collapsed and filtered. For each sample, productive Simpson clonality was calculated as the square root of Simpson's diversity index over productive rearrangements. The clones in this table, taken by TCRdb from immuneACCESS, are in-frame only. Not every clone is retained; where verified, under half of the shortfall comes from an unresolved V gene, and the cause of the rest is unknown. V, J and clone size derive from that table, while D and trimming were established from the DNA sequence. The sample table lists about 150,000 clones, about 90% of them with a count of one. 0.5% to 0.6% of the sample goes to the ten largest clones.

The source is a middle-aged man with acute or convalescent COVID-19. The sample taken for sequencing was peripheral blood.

The sequenced DNA is TGTGCCATCAGTGCAGAGCCCCAGGGCACTGAAGCTTTCTTT. It translates as CAISAEPQGTEAFF. The chain couples TRBV10-3 to TRBJ1-1; TRBD1 is possibly the D segment (5 matching bases). From cysteine to phenylalanine, the CDR3 is 14 amino acids long. Just CDR3 DNA is preserved here, 42 bases in frame from base 1. Sequences ENHRY (CDR1) and SYGVKD (CDR2) are obtained from the germline V gene. V lost 4 bases and J lost 4 bases; the stretch between them is 13 bases long.